The 15 T cell receptor beta chains in this list originate from one sample, sequenced in a study of PD-1 blockade in classical Hodgkin lymphoma. The time point: cycle 4 day 1 (C4D1), after 5 to 7 weeks of nivolumab. Exposure to brentuximab vedotin varied, and each patient had relapsed following autologous stem cell transplantation. The method was immunoSEQ multiplex PCR; TCRdb's version includes in-frame clones alone and lacks a portion of them. The sample shows around 93,000 clones, around 80% of them seen only once. Sequenced here: peripheral blood mononuclear cells (PBMCs), sampled before the fourth cycle of nivolumab. The receptors come from a human donor with classical Hodgkin lymphoma.

This chain links TRBV19 with TRBJ2-7; 9 bases fit TRBD1. The CDR3 sequence is 16 residues long. Germline V gives CDR1 LNHDA, CDR2 SQIVND (reference sequence). Losses at the gene ends were 6 bases for V and 2 bases for J; bases not matched to a gene: 11. The CDR3 protein is CASSAYRGRYPYEQYF. The CDR3 nucleotides are TGTGCCAGTAGCGCCTACAGGGGGCGTTATCCCTACGAGCAGTACTTC.

The chain uses TRBV11-1 and TRBJ2-4; D may be TRBD2 (5 bases). V gave up 8 bases and J gave up 8 bases, with 13 bases separating them. The CDR3 is made up of 12 amino acids. Looked up from germline, CDR1 is SGHAT and CDR2 is FQDESV (reference sequence). The CDR3 sequence: CASRGWGDIQYF. Written as DNA, the CDR3 is TGTGCCAGCCGAGGGTGGGGAGACATTCAGTACTTC.

The chain uses TRBV6-5 and TRBJ2-5, with unresolved D. V shed 0 bases and J shed 5 bases, with 16 bases lying between them. This CDR3 is built from 16 residues. Germline V gene sequence: CDR1 MNHEY, CDR2 SVGAGI. CDR3 sequence (DNA): TGTGCCAGCAGTTACTCCCGGACCCTTGGGTACGAGACCCAGTACTTC. Residues: CASSYSRTLGYETQYF.

The V gene is TRBV19, the J gene TRBJ1-1, with a possible D match to TRBD1 (5 bases). The CDR3 consists of 13 residues. Looked up from germline, CDR1 is LNHDA and CDR2 is SQIVND (reference sequence). Trimming cost V 2 bases and J 4 bases, with 8 bases left between them. This CDR3 is CASSIWGGTEAFF. For the CDR3, the DNA is TGTGCCAGTAGTATATGGGGGGGCACTGAAGCTTTCTTT.

Only a few counts were recorded for this clone. The chain employs TRBV6-5 and TRBJ1-5; no firm D call. The CDR3 consists of 13 residues. The germline CDR1 and CDR2 sequences are MNHEY and SVGAGI. V was clipped by 3 bases and J by 11 bases, with 14 bases between them. CDR3: CASSYRASRTQHF. DNA for the CDR3: TGTGCCAGCAGTTATCGGGCCTCTAGGACCCAGCATTTT.

This clone was seen a few times. This chain links TRBV6-4 with TRBJ1-1; the match to TRBD1 covers 8 bases. V was pared by 3 bases and J by 1 base, with 4 bases of the junction left unmatched. The CDR3 is 15 residues long. Germline assignment: CDR1 MRHNA and CDR2 SNTAGT. CDR3 loop: CASSETGQGNTEAFF. The CDR3 region has the DNA TGTGCCAGCAGTGAAACAGGACAGGGGAACACTGAAGCTTTCTTT.

CDR3 sequence reads: CASSYRGGYTF. The CDR3 DNA sequence: TGTGCCAGCAGTTACAGGGGAGGCTACACCTTC. V and J are TRBV6-5 and TRBJ1-2, with a tentative D call TRBD1 (5 bases). Trimming removed 2 bases at V and 8 bases at J, with 6 bases between. The CDR3 covers 11 residues. Germline V lookup: CDR1 MNHEY, CDR2 SVGAGI.

The chain employs TRBV19 and TRBJ2-1; 9 bases fit TRBD2. V trimming: 1 base; J trimming: 7 bases; junction bases outside the gene matches: 14. The CDR3 has 18 residues. CDR1 is LNHDA and CDR2 is SQIVND in the germline V gene (reference sequence). The CDR3 coding sequence is TGTGCCAGTAGTATAGTGGCGGGAGGGCCTGGTAAGTTAAATGAGCAGTTCTTC. Amino acid sequence: CASSIVAGGPGKLNEQFF.

The chain links TRBV19 to TRBJ1-5; tentatively, D is TRBD1 (5 bases). In germline, CDR1 is LNHDA, CDR2 SQIVND (reference sequence). The CDR3 contains 18 residues. Trimming shortened V by 1 base and J by 1 base, and 17 bases separated the two germline ends. For the CDR3, the DNA is TGTGCCAGTAGTATAGCCCCCACCGGGGGATGGAGCAATCAGCCCCAGCATTTT. Its protein product is CASSIAPTGGWSNQPQHF.

This clone has only a few counts. Other DNA sequences of this sample code for an identical CDR3. This rearrangement joins TRBV28 to TRBJ1-2; D is uncertain. Germline V lookup: CDR1 MDHEN, CDR2 SYDVKM. Trimming took 5 bases from V and 4 from J, leaving 8 bases between them. This CDR3 is 12 amino acids long. CDR3 sequence: CASSPGLYGYTF. The CDR3 region has the DNA TGTGCCAGCAGTCCGGGTCTCTATGGCTACACCTTC.

Notes on this clone: This sample includes further DNA sequences coding for the same CDR3. V is TRBV27 and J is TRBJ1-1; D possibly corresponds to TRBD1 (5 bases). There are 14 residues in the CDR3. V lost 6 bases, J lost 0 bases, and 11 bases lay in between. Germline V CDR1 and CDR2: MNHEY, SMNVEV (reference sequence). Here the CDR3 DNA reads TGTGCCAGCAGCCCCGGACATTTGAACACTGAAGCTTTCTTT. This encodes CASSPGHLNTEAFF.

The rearrangement joins TRBV2 to TRBJ2-3; 9 positions agree with TRBD1. In germline, CDR1 is SNHLY, CDR2 FYNNEI. This CDR3 region has 15 residues. V lost 6 bases, J lost 2 bases, and 6 bases stayed unmatched. CDR3 amino acids: CASRGQGGFTDTQYF. The CDR3 bases are TGTGCCAGCAGGGGACAGGGAGGTTTCACAGATACGCAGTATTTT.

This clone was seen ten or more times. The V call is TRBV6-6, the J call TRBJ2-2, with D uncertain. The CDR3 totals 14 residues. CDR1 is MNHNY and CDR2 is SVGAGI in the germline V gene (reference sequence). V lost 5 bases and J 0 bases, leaving 7 bases between the germline ends. The CDR3 loop is CASSHVPNTGELFF. The DNA of the CDR3 is TGTGCCAGCAGTCACGTCCCGAACACCGGGGAGCTGTTTTTT.

V usage is TRBV5-5 and J usage is TRBJ1-4; TRBD1 agrees at 8 bases. There are 15 residues in the CDR3. Losses at the gene ends were 3 bases for V and 4 bases for J; bases not matched to a gene: 5. The germline V gene encodes CDR1 SGHKS and CDR2 YYEKEE (reference sequence). CDR3 DNA: TGTGCCAGCAGCTCCCGGACAGGGAGTAATGAAAAACTGTTTTTT. It encodes CASSSRTGSNEKLFF.

The gene calls are TRBV11-2 and TRBJ2-1; tentative D call: TRBD1 (5 bases). The CDR3 extends over 15 amino acids. Germline assignment: CDR1 SGHAT and CDR2 FQNNGV. V lost 7 bases and J lost 7, with 20 bases in between. The CDR3 region is CASTLRRQSWNEQFF. As DNA, the CDR3 is TGTGCCAGCACCCTGAGGAGACAGTCATGGAATGAGCAGTTCTTC.